Listed below are T cell receptor beta chains from one sample, sequenced in a study of blood T cell repertoires in COVID-19. Only in-frame clones appear in the TCRdb table, and some are missing; sequencing was by immunoSEQ multiplex PCR. The sample yields roughly 100,000 clones, roughly 84% seen once. Specimen: peripheral blood. Source of these receptors: a man between 70 and 80 years old with active or convalescent COVID-19. Both conserved end residues are part of each CDR3. The order of the fields is clone size, J gene, D gene, V gene, CDR3 protein, CDR3 DNA. The D gene is left open where the match is weak. Only some rows state a clone size, as once, few, many or a class for expanded clones.

>.|TRBJ2-2|.|TRBV18
CASSPLGGELELFF
TGTGCCAGCTCACCACTCGGGGGAGAGTTGGAGCTGTTTTTT
>.|TRBJ2-7|.|TRBV7-2
CASSSIPHEQYF
TGTGCCAGCAGCTCTATACCCCACGAGCAGTACTTC
>.|TRBJ1-2|.|TRBV9
CASSVGHSTYGYTF
TGTGCCAGCAGCGTTGGGCACTCAACCTATGGCTACACCTTC
>few|TRBJ1-3|.|TRBV2
CASTQTGTHTGNTIYF
TGTGCCAGCACACAAACCGGGACTCATACTGGAAACACCATATATTTT
>.|TRBJ1-1|.|TRBV18
CASSLRTGIDTEAFF
TGTGCCAGCTCACTTAGAACAGGGATCGACACTGAAGCTTTCTTT
>.|TRBJ2-1|TRBD2|TRBV9
CASSVRTSLRDEQFF
TGTGCCAGCAGCGTACGGACTAGCCTGAGGGATGAGCAGTTCTTC
>once|TRBJ1-2|.|TRBV3-1/TRBV3-2
CASSTDSSYGYTF
TGTGCCAGCAGCACGGACAGTTCCTATGGCTACACCTTC
>.|TRBJ2-3|TRBD2|TRBV5-1
CASRVTSGTSTDTQYF
TGCGCCAGCAGAGTGACTAGCGGCACTAGCACAGATACGCAGTATTTT
>.|TRBJ1-6|TRBD1|TRBV28
CASSSPGQGPLYLHF
TGTGCCAGCAGTTCTCCGGGACAGGGGCCCCTATACCTCCACTTT
>.|TRBJ2-2|.|TRBV7-3
CASSLSGSPGELFF
TGTGCCAGCAGCTTATCAGGGTCCCCCGGGGAGCTGTTTTTT
>.|TRBJ1-1|TRBD1|TRBV7-9
CASSIRDRGEAFF
TGTGCCAGCAGCATCCGGGACAGGGGTGAAGCTTTCTTT
>.|TRBJ2-3|.|TRBV18
CASSPGLKRTDTQYF
TGTGCCAGCTCACCGGGACTGAAAAGGACCGATACGCAGTATTTT
>few|TRBJ2-1|.|TRBV5-6
CASSLGSSYNEQFF
TGTGCCAGCAGCTTGGGGAGCTCCTACAATGAGCAGTTCTTC
>.|TRBJ2-5|TRBD1|TRBV5-1
CASRKGQAQETQYF
TGCGCCAGCAGAAAGGGACAGGCCCAAGAGACCCAGTACTTC
>.|TRBJ1-1|.|TRBV2
CASSVQEGSEAFF
TGTGCCAGCAGTGTACAGGAAGGGTCTGAAGCTTTCTTT
>.|TRBJ2-7|TRBD2|TRBV6-5
CASSRATSGSYEQYF
TGTGCCAGCAGCCGAGCGACTAGCGGCTCCTACGAGCAGTACTTC
>.|TRBJ1-4|.|TRBV30
CASQGVPNEKLFF
TGTGCATCCCAAGGGGTCCCTAATGAAAAACTGTTTTTT
>.|TRBJ1-1|.|TRBV28
CASSSISDSESPEAFF
TGTGCCAGCAGTTCCATCTCGGACAGTGAATCGCCTGAAGCTTTCTTT
>once|TRBJ2-1|TRBD2|TRBV2
CASSGGLTRGTSGMSGQFF
TGTGCCAGCAGTGGCGGCCTGACGCGGGGAACGAGCGGGATGTCGGGACAGTTCTTC
>once|TRBJ2-3|.|TRBV4-3
CASSLSLSTDTQYF
TGCGCCAGCAGCCTCTCCCTTAGCACAGATACGCAGTATTTT
>.|TRBJ2-7|TRBD2|TRBV5-4
CASSSFASGGKYEQYF
TGTGCCAGCAGCTCCTTTGCTAGCGGGGGGAAATACGAGCAGTACTTC
>.|TRBJ2-5|.|TRBV18
CASSPSGDSAQYF
TGTGCCAGCTCACCGTCCGGGGACTCGGCCCAGTACTTC
>.|TRBJ2-3|TRBD1|TRBV30
CAWGAGGVNTQYF
TGTGCCTGGGGGGCAGGGGGCGTGAATACGCAGTATTTT
>.|TRBJ1-1|.|TRBV19
CASSINGGLNTEAFF
TGTGCCAGTAGTATAAACGGGGGGCTGAACACTGAAGCTTTCTTT
>once|TRBJ2-5|TRBD2|TRBV5-1
CASSSSGGKQETQYF
TGCGCCAGCAGTTCTAGCGGGGGAAAACAAGAGACCCAGTACTTC
>.|TRBJ2-5|.|TRBV7-9
CASSSRGWETQYF
TGTGCCAGCAGCTCTCGGGGGTGGGAGACCCAGTACTTC
>.|TRBJ1-5|.|TRBV18
CASSPTREGQPQHF
TGTGCCAGCTCACCCACCAGGGAGGGTCAGCCCCAGCATTTT
>.|TRBJ1-4|TRBD1|TRBV3-1/TRBV3-2
CASSLYDRGLANEKLFF
TGTGCCAGCAGCCTATACGACAGGGGACTCGCTAATGAAAAACTGTTTTTT
>.|TRBJ2-5|.|TRBV5-1
CASRSGKETQYF
TGCGCCAGCAGGTCAGGGAAAGAGACCCAGTACTTC
>.|TRBJ2-5|.|TRBV11-2
CASSLAMQVQETQYF
TGTGCCAGCAGCTTAGCGATGCAGGTCCAAGAGACCCAGTACTTC
>.|TRBJ1-1|.|TRBV28
CASTPGRGGEAFF
TGTGCCAGCACCCCGGGACGGGGGGGTGAAGCTTTCTTT
>.|TRBJ2-5|.|TRBV5-8
CASSLGGLAEETQYF
TGTGCCAGCAGCTTGGGCGGCCTAGCCGAAGAGACCCAGTACTTC
>.|TRBJ1-4|TRBD1|TRBV19
CASSRGQGREKLFF
TGTGCCAGTAGTAGAGGACAGGGTCGTGAAAAACTGTTTTTT
>.|TRBJ2-5|TRBD2|TRBV27
CASSSLAGSQGETQYF
TGTGCCAGCAGTTCTCTAGCGGGGTCCCAAGGGGAGACCCAGTACTTC
>.|TRBJ1-2|.|TRBV4-2
CASSQEVREGGYTF
TGTGCCAGCAGCCAAGAGGTCAGGGAGGGTGGCTACACCTTC
>.|TRBJ2-2|.|TRBV10-1
CASSDRDINTGELFF
TGCGCCAGCAGTGATAGGGACATTAACACCGGGGAGCTGTTTTTT
>.|TRBJ2-7|.|TRBV5-1
CASSLLPRTYEQYF
TGCGCCAGCAGCTTGCTACCGAGAACCTACGAGCAGTACTTC
>.|TRBJ1-5|.|TRBV28
CASSLNMEINQPQHF
TGTGCCAGCAGTTTGAATATGGAGATCAATCAGCCCCAGCATTTT
>.|TRBJ1-3|.|TRBV30
CAWSSGMDTIYF
TGTGCCTGGTCTTCAGGGATGGACACCATATATTTT
>once|TRBJ2-7|.|TRBV21-1
CASSNQGRSSYEQYF
TGTGCCAGCAGCAACCAAGGGAGGAGCTCCTACGAGCAGTACTTC
>.|TRBJ1-1|.|TRBV21-1
CASSKVMRQGANTEAFF
TGTGCCAGCAGCAAAGTAATGCGACAGGGGGCCAACACTGAAGCTTTCTTT
>few|TRBJ1-2|.|TRBV27
CASSLSGREGGYTF
TGTGCCAGCAGTTTATCAGGGCGCGAGGGTGGCTACACCTTC
>.|TRBJ1-1|.|TRBV18
CASSPHRDATEAFF
TGTGCCAGCTCACCCCACAGGGACGCCACTGAAGCTTTCTTT